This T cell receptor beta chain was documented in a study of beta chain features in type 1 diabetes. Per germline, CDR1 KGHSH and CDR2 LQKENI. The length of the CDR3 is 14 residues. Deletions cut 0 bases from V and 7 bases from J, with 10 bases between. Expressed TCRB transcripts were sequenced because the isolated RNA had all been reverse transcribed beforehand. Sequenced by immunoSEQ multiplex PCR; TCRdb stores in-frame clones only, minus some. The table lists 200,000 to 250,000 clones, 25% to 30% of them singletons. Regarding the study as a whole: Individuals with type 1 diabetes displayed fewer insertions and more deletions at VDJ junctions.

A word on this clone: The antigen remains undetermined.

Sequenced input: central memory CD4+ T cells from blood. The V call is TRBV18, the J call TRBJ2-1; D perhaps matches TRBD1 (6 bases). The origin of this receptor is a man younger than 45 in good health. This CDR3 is CASSPPPGVNEQFF. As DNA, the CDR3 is TGTGCCAGCTCACCACCGCCAGGGGTTAATGAGCAGTTCTTC.